The clone carrying this T cell receptor (beta chain) was counted between two and nine times. The target antigen is unknown. This specimen belongs to a study of T-cell memory formation after mild COVID-19. Study-wide results and caveats: Pre-infection memory harbored some responding clones, suggesting cross-reactive memory joined.

The trim removed 2 bases at V and 3 bases at J, leaving 9 bases unmatched. The CDR3 has 17 residues. Germline CDR1 KGHDR, CDR2 SFDVKD. cDNA libraries for TCR alpha and TCR beta, carrying sample barcodes and UMIs, came from 5'RACE with constant-segment primers. TCRdb analysed the 5' RACE reads with MiXCR anew, one entry per CDR3 protein. The table lists roughly 580,000 distinct CDR3 sequences, roughly 18% of them singletons. The chain is built from TRBV24-1 and TRBJ2-1; 7 bases line up with TRBD2. The specimen sequenced was PBMCs or a T cell subset sorted from them (not recorded which). This clonotype was obtained from an adult woman who had mild COVID-19 (a few samples of this study predate the infection). Cell type and time point are not known. CDR3 in DNA: TGTGCCACCAGTGATTCCCCCTTCCGCGGGAGCTACAATGAGCAGTTCTTC. It codes for CATSDSPFRGSYNEQFF.